The entry that follows covers one TCR beta chain sequence. Its antigen is not known. The time point here: patch test 1, 2 weeks after DPC sensitization. Specified treatment: therapeutic diphenylcyclopropenone sensitization with weekly scalp DPC. The data are from a study of human T cells and chemical hapten exposure. Whole-study context: Patients, chiefly female, had alopecia areata, totalis or universalis. Study observations and caveats: Counts of TCRs expanded at PT1 correlated positively with patch test score. Large CDR3 similarity clusters arose significantly more often from expanded TCRs than from controls.

Each CDR3 protein gets one entry after TCRdb re-called the RACE reads with MiXCR. The sample shows over 95,000 distinct CDR3 sequences, around 11% of them seen only once. Germline V lookup: CDR1 SGHDN, CDR2 FVKESK. CDR3 length equals 14 residues. Between the trimmed V and J ends, which lost 4 bases and 5 bases, there was a span of 9 bases. The material sequenced was whole blood, taken in connection with sensitization to the hapten diphenylcyclopropenone (DPC). The clonotype originates from a woman in her thirties or forties with alopecia areata. Some clones in this sample may be carry-over from other donors' samples. The chain employs TRBV14 and TRBJ1-6; D gene ambiguous. The CDR3 DNA sequence: TGTGCCAGCAGCCCTTACACCGATAATTCACCCCTCCACTTT. Translation gives CASSPYTDNSPLHF.